This note documents a single T cell receptor beta chain sequence. A single record per CDR3 protein comes from TCRdb applying MiXCR to the 5' RACE reads. Of approximately 180,000 distinct CDR3 sequences listed, 18% are singletons. CDR1 and CDR2 from the germline V gene are LNHNV and YYDKDF (reference sequence). Trimming stripped 4 bases from V and 0 bases from J, with 7 bases between. This CDR3 has 13 residues. These data are taken from a study of CD8 T cells in ankylosing spondylitis. The chain combines TRBV15 with TRBJ2-7, with D possibly being TRBD1 (6 bases). The sequencing sample was made of blood, either unsorted or a sorted T cell fraction (not recorded which). This sequence originates from a male donor under 30 with ankylosing spondylitis or in good health (not recorded which). CDR3 sequence: CATSTGASYEQYF. For the CDR3, the DNA is TGTGCCACCAGCACAGGGGCCTCCTACGAGCAGTACTTC. Variable domain in full (rest from reference TRBV15 and TRBJ2-7): DAMVIQNPRYQVTQFGKPVTLSCSQTLNHNVMYWYQQKSSQAPKLLFHYYDKDFNNEADTPDNFQSRRPNTSFCFLDIRSPGLGDTAMYLCATSTGASYEQYFGPGTRLTVT.